Shown below are 4 T cell receptor beta chains from a single sample sequenced in a study of T cells in Graves' hyperthyroidism and ophthalmopathy. Researchers amplified the TCR beta CDR3 regions from RNA transcripts. HTBI primers were used for first-round RT-PCR of the TCR CDR3. TCRdb called the multiplex PCR reads again in MiXCR, with one record for every CDR3 protein. Of about 520,000 distinct CDR3 sequences in the sample, more than 20% are singletons; the top ten hold around a quarter. The sequenced sample consisted of blood. These receptors came from a man between 18 and 29 years old with Graves' hyperthyroidism.

The rearrangement links TRBV6-2 or TRBV6-3 to TRBJ1-1, with 11 bases matching TRBD1. The junction had 3 bases not matched to a gene; V was cut back by 2 bases and J by 1 base. This CDR3 region has 16 residues. The germline V gene has CDR1 MNHEY and CDR2 SVGEGT. The CDR3 bases are TGTGCCAGCAGTTACGGGGACAGGGGGGCGAACACTGAAGCTTTCTTT. Amino acids: CASSYGDRGANTEAFF.

This clonotype was seen a few times. An end of the junction does not agree with germline; a read error may underlie this. The rearrangement links TRBV12-3 or TRBV12-4 to TRBJ2-5; 8 bases line up with TRBD1. This CDR3 spans 12 amino acids. The CDR3 sequence: CASSALRDRRDF. In nucleotides, the CDR3 is TGTGCCAGCAGTGCCCTCCGGGACAGGAGGGACTTC.

This clonotype was counted at least ten times. The chain carries TRBV11-2 and TRBJ2-5, with 8 bases aligning to TRBD1. Germline loops: CDR1 SGHAT, CDR2 FQNNGV. The CDR3 loop spans 16 amino acids. V dropped 5 bases and J dropped 5; count of bases not matched to a gene: 13. As DNA, the CDR3 is TGTGCCAGCAGCCTTGTGGCCAGGGGGCAGTCGGAGACCCAGTACTTC. Translation: CASSLVARGQSETQYF.

This clonotype was observed at least ten times. CDR3 in DNA: TGTGCCTGGAAGCTAGGGGGCTACACCTTC. It codes for CAWKLGGYTF. The V gene is TRBV30, the J gene TRBJ1-2, with D unresolved. The CDR3 contains 10 residues. Germline CDR1 reads GTSNPN; CDR2 reads SVGIG (reference sequence). V dropped 4 bases and J dropped 8 bases, with 8 bases sitting between them.